This T cell receptor (beta chain) appears in the sequencing data of a study of cytomegalovirus exposure and HLA in healthy donors. A multiplex PCR was run with 60 Vbeta primers and 13 Jbeta primers. Data came from immunoSEQ multiplex PCR; TCRdb stores just in-frame clones and leaves some out. The data hold 100,000 or so clones, with over 75% observed a single time. The germline CDR1 and CDR2 sequences are GTSNPN and SVGIG (reference sequence). V lost 0 bases to trimming and J lost 1 base, with 13 bases between them. The CDR3 has 15 amino acids. This clone was seen a single time. The specimen sequenced was PBMCs. The origin of this receptor is a man aged 40-55 years in good health and CMV-seropositive. This rearrangement joins TRBV30 to TRBJ2-7, with D tentatively TRBD1 (6 bases). CDR3 sequence (DNA): TGTGCCTGGAGTGTCTCGACAGGAGAATCCTACGAGCAGTACTTC. It translates to CAWSVSTGESYEQYF. The whole variable domain, remainder taken from reference TRBV30 and TRBJ2-7, is SQTIHQWPATLVQPVGSPLSLECTVEGTSNPNLYWYRQAAGRGLQLLFYSVGIGQISSEVPQNLSASRPQDRQFILSSKKLLLSDSGFYLCAWSVSTGESYEQYFGPGTRLTVT.